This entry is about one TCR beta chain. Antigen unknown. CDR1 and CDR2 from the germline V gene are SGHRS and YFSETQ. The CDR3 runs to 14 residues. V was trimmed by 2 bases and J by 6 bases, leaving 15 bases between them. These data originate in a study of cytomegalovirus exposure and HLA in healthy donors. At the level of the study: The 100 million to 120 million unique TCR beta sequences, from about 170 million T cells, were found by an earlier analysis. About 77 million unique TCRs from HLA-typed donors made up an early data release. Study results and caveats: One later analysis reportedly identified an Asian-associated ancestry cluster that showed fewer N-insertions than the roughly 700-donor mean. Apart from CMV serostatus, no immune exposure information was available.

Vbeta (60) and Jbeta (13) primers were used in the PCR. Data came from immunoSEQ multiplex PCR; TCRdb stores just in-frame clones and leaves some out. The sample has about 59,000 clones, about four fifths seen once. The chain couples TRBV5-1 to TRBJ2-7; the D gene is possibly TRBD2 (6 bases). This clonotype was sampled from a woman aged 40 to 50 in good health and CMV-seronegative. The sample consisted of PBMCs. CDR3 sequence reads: CASSFLPGEAEQYF. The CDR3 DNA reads TGCGCCAGCAGCTTCCTCCCGGGAGAGGCCGAGCAGTACTTC.